The 4 T cell receptor beta chains given below trace back to one sample, sequenced in a study of post-analysis software for immune sequencing data. Study outcomes and limitations: Included in a set of a handful of TRBV segments more frequent in patients than controls were TRBV5-6, TRBV5-1 and TRBV20-1.

Their antigens remain unidentified. Unique molecular identifiers had been added to the TCR beta cDNA libraries. TCRdb recomputed calls from the PCR reads with MiXCR, one row per CDR3 protein. Of about 260,000 distinct CDR3 sequences listed, about 38% are singletons. Sequencing was done on a sample of blood. These receptors were taken from a girl between 10 and 17 years old with multiple sclerosis.

About this clonotype itself: Given a much more abundant clone one base away, this may be a read error. The rearrangement joins TRBV3-1 to TRBJ1-2; D is undetermined. The CDR3 spans 16 residues. Germline values: CDR1 LGHDT, CDR2 YNNKEL (reference sequence). The CDR3 loop reads CASGQPSGVDNYGYTF. CDR3 DNA sequence: TGTGCCAGCGGCCAACCGTCAGGAGTCGACAACTATGGCTACACCTTC.

This chain links TRBV4-2 with TRBJ1-1; no reliable D call. Between the trimmed V and J ends, which lost 6 bases and 4 bases, there was a span of 12 bases. This CDR3 region has 13 residues. CDR1 LGHNA and CDR2 YNFKEQ come from the germline V gene. The DNA for the CDR3 is TGTGCCAGCAGGCCGCGGGAGAGCACTGAAGCTTTCTTT. Translation: CASRPRESTEAFF.

At least ten counts were recorded for this clonotype. The V gene is TRBV5-4, the J gene TRBJ2-5, with D possibly called TRBD1 or TRBD2 (6 bases each). V lost 0 bases and J 1 base, leaving 13 bases between the germline ends. The CDR3 runs 16 residues. Germline CDR1 reads SGHNT; CDR2 reads YYREEE (reference sequence). DNA of the CDR3: TGTGCCAGCAGCTTGGGCCTGGGGGGCTTCCAAGAGACCCAGTACTTC. Translating gives CASSLGLGGFQETQYF. The whole variable domain, remainder taken from reference TRBV5-4 and TRBJ2-5, is ETGVTQSPTHLIKTRGQQVTLRCSSQSGHNTVSWYQQALGQGPQFIFQYYREEENGRGNFPPRFSGLQFPNYSSELNVNALELDDSALYLCASSLGLGGFQETQYFGPGTRLLVL.

The gene calls are TRBV11-2 and TRBJ1-4, with D tentatively TRBD1 (5 bases). This CDR3 has 14 residues. The germline gives CDR1 SGHAT, CDR2 FQNNGV. The V gene lost 5 bases and the J gene lost 5 bases, with 12 bases spanning the gap. CDR3 in amino acids: CASSRGAKNEKLFF. CDR3 in DNA: TGTGCCAGCAGCCGAGGGGCCAAAAATGAAAAACTGTTTTTT.